A single sample gave rise to the 10 T cell receptor beta chains below, sequenced in a study of Graves' ophthalmopathy and Graves' hyperthyroidism. Scientists amplified the TCR beta CDR3 regions from RNA transcripts. Investigators did first-round RT-PCR with HTBI primers, then second-round multiplex PCR. TCRdb recomputed calls from the multiplex PCR reads with MiXCR, one row per CDR3 protein. The sample holds around 1.1 million distinct CDR3 sequences; less than 45% are singletons and the top ten take roughly 10%. The specimen sequenced was peripheral blood or thyroid tissue (not recorded which). Source of these receptors: an adult man with Graves' hyperthyroidism.

This clonotype has more than one count but fewer than ten. V and J are TRBV6-6 and TRBJ2-7; D is tentatively TRBD1 or TRBD2 (5 bases each). Germline CDR1 and CDR2: MNHNY and SVGAGI (reference sequence). The CDR3 sequence is 16 residues long. Trimming removed 5 bases at V and 6 bases at J, with 23 bases between. CDR3 DNA sequence: TGTGCCAGCAGTCCCGGGGCCCCCTTGGATCCTTCCGAGCAGTACTTC. It translates to CASSPGAPLDPSEQYF.

The J gene is TRBJ1-5, the V gene TRBV9; TRBD1 matches at 11 bases. V lost 0 bases to trimming and J lost 11 bases; unmatched junction nucleotides: 7. This CDR3 is 15 amino acids long. Germline CDR1 reads SGDLS; CDR2 reads YYNGEE. The CDR3 here is CASSVGGQGEQTQHF. In nucleotides, the CDR3 is TGTGCCAGCAGCGTAGGGGGACAGGGGGAGCAGACCCAGCATTTT.

This chain links TRBV4-3 with TRBJ2-7; TRBD1 matches at 7 bases. In germline, CDR1 is LGHNA, CDR2 YSLEER. This CDR3 is built from 17 residues. The ends lost 0 bases at V and 0 bases at J; junction bases unmatched: 8. The CDR3 spells CASSQEQTGASSYEQYF. For the CDR3, the DNA is TGCGCCAGCAGCCAAGAACAAACAGGGGCCTCCTCCTACGAGCAGTACTTC.

This clonotype has a count of ten or more. The chain links TRBV6-5 to TRBJ1-1, with D uncertain. The CDR3 extends over 13 amino acids. Germline V CDR1 and CDR2: MNHEY, SVGAGI. V dropped 6 bases and J dropped 0 bases, with 8 bases sitting between them. CDR3: CASSRYMNTEAFF. The CDR3 DNA reads TGTGCCAGCAGCCGTTACATGAACACTGAAGCTTTCTTT.

This clonotype was found many times. This chain links TRBV7-9 with TRBJ2-7; D not certain. The V gene's germline CDR1 is SEHNR and CDR2 FQNEAQ (reference sequence). The CDR3 is 12 residues long. The germline V and J ends were trimmed by 5 bases and 5 bases, with 10 bases remaining between them. The CDR3 nucleotides are TGTGCCAGCAGCCCCGTGTCCCACGAGCAGTACTTC. Encoded protein: CASSPVSHEQYF.

This rearrangement joins TRBV7-2 to TRBJ2-3; D gene ambiguous. V was trimmed by 7 bases and J by 0 bases, leaving 8 bases between them. Germline V gene sequence: CDR1 SGHTA, CDR2 FQGNSA. The length of the CDR3 is 13 residues. The CDR3 nucleotides read TGTGCCAGCACCCGAGCTAGCACAGATACGCAGTATTTT. Residues: CASTRASTDTQYF.

This CDR3 is CASNPGTGFLKLFF. In DNA form, the CDR3 reads TGTGCCAGCAACCCCGGGACAGGGTTCTTAAAACTGTTTTTT. V and J are TRBV12-3 or TRBV12-4 and TRBJ1-4, with TRBD1 matching over 9 bases. Trimming at V came to 7 bases and at J to 10 bases, leaving 10 bases not matched to a gene. This CDR3 region has 14 residues.

For the CDR3, the DNA is TGTGCCAGCAGCTCACGGACCGGGACAGGGATGATTCTACGGGAGCTGTTTTTT. Its protein is CASSSRTGTGMILRELFF. V and J are TRBV7-2 and TRBJ2-2; TRBD1 agrees at 9 bases. CDR1 is SGHTA and CDR2 is FQGNSA in the germline V gene. J lost 9 bases, V lost 4 bases, and 18 bases had no gene match. The CDR3 has 18 amino acids.

This clonotype was observed many times. CDR3 sequence: CASSVGDRGDEQYF. The DNA of the CDR3 is TGTGCCAGCAGCGTAGGGGACAGGGGCGACGAGCAGTACTTC. The chain links TRBV9 to TRBJ2-7; 10 bases agree with TRBD1. This CDR3 region has 14 residues. With V trimmed by 0 bases and J by 5 bases, 2 bases remained unmatched. CDR1 is SGDLS and CDR2 is YYNGEE in the germline V gene.

This clonotype has more than one count but fewer than ten. This chain links TRBV12-5 with TRBJ1-1; possible D gene TRBD1, 5 bases. Deletions cut 10 bases from V and 8 bases from J, with 20 bases between. This CDR3 is 13 amino acids long. Germline V gene data show CDR1 as LGHNT and CDR2 as FRNRAP. The CDR3 nucleotides read TGTGCTAAGCCCCTGCGGACAAAAAAAGAAGCTTTCTTT. Its translation: CAKPLRTKKEAFF.